This T cell receptor (beta chain) was obtained from a study of T cells in Graves' hyperthyroidism and ophthalmopathy. V lost 5 bases to trimming and J lost 6 bases; unmatched junction nucleotides: 13. The CDR3 length is 15 residues. TCR beta CDR3 region amplification was performed from RNA transcripts. The HTBI set primed first-round TCR CDR3 RT-PCR. TCRdb itself ran the multiplex PCR reads through MiXCR, one entry per CDR3 protein. The sample shows a few hundred thousand distinct CDR3 sequences, more than 45% of them seen only once. This clonotype has at least ten counts. Sequencing was performed on peripheral blood or thyroid tissue (not recorded which). The chain carries TRBV12-3 or TRBV12-4 and TRBJ2-7, with 7 bases fitting TRBD2. This receptor was identified in an adult woman with Graves' disease, either hyperthyroidism or ophthalmopathy (not recorded which). The CDR3 DNA reads as TGTGCCAGCAGTAGGGCGGGCGGGAGAGTCGGCGAGCAGTACTTC. This codes for CASSRAGGRVGEQYF.